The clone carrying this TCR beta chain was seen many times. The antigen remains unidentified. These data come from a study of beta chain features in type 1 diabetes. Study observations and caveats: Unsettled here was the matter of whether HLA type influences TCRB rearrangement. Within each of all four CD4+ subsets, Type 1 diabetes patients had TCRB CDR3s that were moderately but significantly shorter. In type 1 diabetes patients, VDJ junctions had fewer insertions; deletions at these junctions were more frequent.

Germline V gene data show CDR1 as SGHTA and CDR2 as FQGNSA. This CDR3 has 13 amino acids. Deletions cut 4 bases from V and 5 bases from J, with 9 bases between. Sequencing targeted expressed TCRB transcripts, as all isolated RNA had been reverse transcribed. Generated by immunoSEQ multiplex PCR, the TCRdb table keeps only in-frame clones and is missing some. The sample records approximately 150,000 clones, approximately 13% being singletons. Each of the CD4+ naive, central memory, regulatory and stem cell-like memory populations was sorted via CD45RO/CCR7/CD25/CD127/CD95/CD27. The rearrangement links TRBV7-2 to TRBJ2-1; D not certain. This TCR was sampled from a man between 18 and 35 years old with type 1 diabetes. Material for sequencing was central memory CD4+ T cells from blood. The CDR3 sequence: CASSWKSDNEQFF. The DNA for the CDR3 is TGTGCCAGCAGCTGGAAGTCCGACAATGAGCAGTTCTTC.